This T cell receptor beta chain derives from a study of T cells in Graves' hyperthyroidism and ophthalmopathy. The CDR3 is made up of 13 amino acids. Trimming left V 2 bases short and J 2 bases short, with 4 bases between. Per the germline V gene, CDR1 is MNHNS and CDR2 is SASEGT. An approximately 10 ml volume of fresh peripheral blood provided the PBMCs. The TCR beta CDR3 regions underwent amplification using RNA transcripts as the source. TCR CDR3 underwent first-round RT-PCR with the HTBI primer set. TCRdb recomputed calls from the multiplex PCR reads with MiXCR, one row per CDR3 protein. Here the sample spans some 650,000 distinct CDR3 sequences, about a sixth being singletons. This clonotype was found many times.

The rearrangement links TRBV6-1 to TRBJ2-1; the D is unclear. This receptor was taken from a woman in her 40s with Graves' ophthalmopathy. The sequencing input was blood. The DNA of the CDR3 is TGTGCCAGCAGTGAAAGGACCTACAATGAGCAGTTCTTC. As protein: CASSERTYNEQFF.